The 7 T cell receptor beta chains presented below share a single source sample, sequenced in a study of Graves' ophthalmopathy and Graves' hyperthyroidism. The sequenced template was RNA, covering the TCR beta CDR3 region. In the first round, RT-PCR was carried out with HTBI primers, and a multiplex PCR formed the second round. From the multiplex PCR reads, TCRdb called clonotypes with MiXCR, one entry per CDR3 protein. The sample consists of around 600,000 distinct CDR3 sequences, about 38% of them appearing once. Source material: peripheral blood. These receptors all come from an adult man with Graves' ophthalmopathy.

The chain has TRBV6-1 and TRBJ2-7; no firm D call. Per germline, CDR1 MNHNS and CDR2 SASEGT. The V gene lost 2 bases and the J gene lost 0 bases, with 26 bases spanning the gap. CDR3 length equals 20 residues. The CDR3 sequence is CASSELSGTLFAGDSYEQYF. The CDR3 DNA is TGTGCCAGCAGTGAACTCTCTGGAACCTTGTTCGCCGGAGACTCCTACGAGCAGTACTTC.

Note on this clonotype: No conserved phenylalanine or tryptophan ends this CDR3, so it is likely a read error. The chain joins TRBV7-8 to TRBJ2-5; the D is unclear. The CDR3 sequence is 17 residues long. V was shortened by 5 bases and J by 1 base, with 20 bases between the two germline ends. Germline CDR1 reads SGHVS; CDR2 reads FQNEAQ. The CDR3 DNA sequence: TGTGCCAGCAGCACCGGGTCGGGCGATGTTGGCCAAGAGACCCAGTACCTC. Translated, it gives CASSTGSGDVGQETQYL.

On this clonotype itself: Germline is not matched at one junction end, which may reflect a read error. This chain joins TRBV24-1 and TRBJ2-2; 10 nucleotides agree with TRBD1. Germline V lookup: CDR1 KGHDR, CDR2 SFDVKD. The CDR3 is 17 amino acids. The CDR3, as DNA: TGTGCCACCAGTGATTTCAGGACAGGGGGACCCACCGGGGAGCTGCTTTTT. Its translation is CATSDFRTGGPTGELLF.

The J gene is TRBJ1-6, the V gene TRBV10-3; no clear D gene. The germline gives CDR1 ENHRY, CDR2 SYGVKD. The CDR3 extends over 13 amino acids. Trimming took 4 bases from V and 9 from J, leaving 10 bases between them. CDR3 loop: CAISGWEGSPLHF. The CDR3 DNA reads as TGTGCCATCAGTGGCTGGGAGGGTTCACCCCTCCACTTT.

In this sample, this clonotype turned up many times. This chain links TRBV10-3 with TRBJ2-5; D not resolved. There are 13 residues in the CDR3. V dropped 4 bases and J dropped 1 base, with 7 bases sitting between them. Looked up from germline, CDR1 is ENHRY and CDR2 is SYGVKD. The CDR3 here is CAISGAVQETQYF. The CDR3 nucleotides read TGTGCCATCAGTGGGGCAGTCCAAGAGACCCAGTACTTC.

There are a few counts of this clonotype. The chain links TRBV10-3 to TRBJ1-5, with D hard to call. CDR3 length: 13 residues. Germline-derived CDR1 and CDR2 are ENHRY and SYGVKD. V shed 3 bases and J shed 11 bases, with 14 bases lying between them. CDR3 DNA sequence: TGTGCCATCAGTGACTGGATCCAAGAGACCCAGCATTTT. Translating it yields CAISDWIQETQHF.

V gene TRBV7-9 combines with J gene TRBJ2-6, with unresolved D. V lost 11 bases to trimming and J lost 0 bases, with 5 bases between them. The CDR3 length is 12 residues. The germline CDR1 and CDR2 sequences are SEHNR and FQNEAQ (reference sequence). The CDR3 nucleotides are TGTGCCGAAGACTCTGGGGCCAACGTCCTGACTTTC. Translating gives CAEDSGANVLTF.